Listed here are 32 T cell receptor beta chains from one sample, sequenced in a study of response to subunit inactivated influenza vaccine. TCRdb fed the RT-PCR reads into MiXCR, producing one record per CDR3 protein. The sample yields 400,000 to 650,000 distinct CDR3 sequences, more than 7% seen once. The sample consisted of PBMCs from blood, taken less than 30 months after vaccination. These receptors were collected from a man aged 45 to 70 who received an inactivated influenza vaccine.

This clonotype was counted only a few times. The chain is built from TRBV11-1 and TRBJ2-4; D gene ambiguous. Germline assignment: CDR1 SGHAT and CDR2 FQDESV (reference sequence). This CDR3 has 20 amino acids. The V and J ends lost 2 bases and 0 bases respectively, with 23 bases between them. CDR3 loop: CASSLNWGKTLPLAKNIQYF. The CDR3 DNA reads TGTGCCAGCAGCTTAAATTGGGGAAAGACGCTGCCTTTAGCCAAAAACATTCAGTACTTC. Supplemented by reference TRBV11-1 and TRBJ2-4, the full variable domain reads EAEVAQSPRYKITEKSQAVAFWCDPISGHATLYWYRQILGQGPELLVQFQDESVVDDSQLPKDRFSAERLKGVDSTLKIQPAELGDSAMYLCASSLNWGKTLPLAKNIQYFGAGTRLSVL.

This clonotype was detected only a few times. This chain uses TRBV7-2 with TRBJ2-1, with unresolved D. This CDR3 spans 11 amino acids. V lost 2 bases, J lost 9 bases, and 5 bases lay in between. Germline CDR1 reads SGHTA; CDR2 reads FQGNSA. The CDR3 bases are TGTGCCAGCAGCTTATCATCTGAGCAGTTCTTC. Translated: CASSLSSEQFF. The whole variable domain, remainder taken from reference TRBV7-2 and TRBJ2-1, is GAGVSQSPSNKVTEKGKDVELRCDPISGHTALYWYRQSLGQGLEFLIYFQGNSAPDKSGLPSDRFSAERTGGSVSTLTIQRTQQEDSAVYLCASSLSSEQFFGPGTRLTVL.

The rearrangement links TRBV4-3 to TRBJ2-1; 7 bases align to TRBD1. The germline gives CDR1 LGHNA, CDR2 YSLEER. The J segment lost 0 bases and the V segment lost 0 bases, leaving 2 bases of the junction unmatched. The length of the CDR3 is 16 residues. CDR3 protein: CASSQEGQSSYNEQFF. CDR3 nucleotides: TGCGCCAGCAGCCAAGAGGGACAGTCCTCCTACAATGAGCAGTTCTTC.

There are many counts of this clonotype. The chain links TRBV7-2 to TRBJ1-2; 9 bases match TRBD1. There are 13 residues in the CDR3. After removal of 5 bases from V and 13 bases from J, the junction contained 11 bases not matched to a gene. CDR1 and CDR2 from the germline V gene are SGHTA and FQGNSA. The CDR3 region has the DNA TGTGCCAGCAGCGCCGGGACAGGGATGTTGTTCACCTTC. Translation gives CASSAGTGMLFTF.

This clonotype was seen at least ten times. In nucleotides, the CDR3 is TGTGCCAGCAGCCCCCCTGCATCCTACGAGCAGTACTTC. The encoded protein is CASSPPASYEQYF. This rearrangement joins TRBV18 to TRBJ2-7, with unresolved D. The CDR3 length is 13 residues. The germline V gene has CDR1 KGHSH and CDR2 LQKENI. Trimming took 8 bases from V and 1 from J, leaving 12 bases between them.

The sample holds a few counts of this clonotype. This rearrangement joins TRBV12-3 or TRBV12-4 to TRBJ1-5, with D possibly being TRBD1 (5 bases). The CDR3 covers 14 residues. V lost 5 bases and J 11 bases, leaving 19 bases between the germline ends. The CDR3, as DNA: TGTGCCAGCAGTACGGGACTGAACCAGGATGCCCAGCATTTT. Translated, it gives CASSTGLNQDAQHF.

This clonotype was picked up a small number of times. V is TRBV4-3 and J is TRBJ1-1; no clear D gene. There are 15 residues in the CDR3. In germline, CDR1 is LGHNA, CDR2 YSLEER. V lost 0 bases and J lost 1, with 9 bases in between. The CDR3 spells CASSQDEDGNTEAFF. The CDR3 region has the DNA TGCGCCAGCAGCCAAGATGAGGACGGGAACACTGAAGCTTTCTTT.

This clonotype was detected only a few times. The gene calls are TRBV9 and TRBJ2-1; tentatively, D is TRBD1 or TRBD2 (6 bases each). The CDR3 totals 15 residues. CDR1 is SGDLS, CDR2 YYNGEE, per germline. The germline V and J ends were trimmed by 0 bases and 4 bases, with 11 bases remaining between them. In DNA form, the CDR3 reads TGTGCCAGCAGCGTAGCGGGGGCCTATTACAATGAGCAGTTCTTC. It translates to CASSVAGAYYNEQFF.

This clonotype has just a few counts. CDR3 amino acids: CATSDLRAPTYEQYF. The CDR3 nucleotides are TGTGCCACCAGTGATTTGAGGGCACCCACCTACGAGCAGTACTTC. The chain joins TRBV24-1 to TRBJ2-7; D unresolved. The CDR3 has 15 residues. The germline V gene encodes CDR1 KGHDR and CDR2 SFDVKD. V lost 0 bases, J lost 2 bases, and 10 bases lay in between.

This clonotype was seen at least ten times. The chain joins TRBV20-1 to TRBJ2-3; D is unresolved. V was clipped by 0 bases and J by 5 bases, with 9 bases between them. Looked up from germline, CDR1 is DFQATT and CDR2 is SNEGSKA (reference sequence). This CDR3 spans 13 amino acids. The CDR3 coding sequence is TGCAGTGCTAGAGATCCCTATTTAGATACGCAGTATTTT. Encoded protein: CSARDPYLDTQYF.

The chain joins TRBV20-1 to TRBJ1-2; TRBD1 agrees at 9 bases. Germline values: CDR1 DFQATT, CDR2 SNEGSKA (reference sequence). The length of the CDR3 is 12 residues. J gave up 8 bases and V 4 bases, and 5 bases lay outside the gene matches. The CDR3 DNA reads TGCAGTGCTAAAACAGGGGGCGTAGGCTACACCTTC. Its translation is CSAKTGGVGYTF.

The V gene is TRBV3-1, the J gene TRBJ1-1; maybe TRBD1 (5 bases). The CDR3 runs to 15 residues. V was trimmed by 1 base and J by 6 bases, leaving 15 bases between them. Germline V CDR1 and CDR2: LGHDT, YNNKEL (reference sequence). The CDR3 loop reads CASSQVRGPRAEAFF. The CDR3 nucleotides are TGTGCCAGCAGCCAAGTGCGGGGACCCCGGGCTGAAGCTTTCTTT.

This clonotype was detected only a few times. CDR3 region: CATSDLQGQETQYF. The CDR3 nucleotides read TGTGCCACCAGTGATTTACAGGGGCAAGAGACCCAGTACTTC. The chain employs TRBV24-1 and TRBJ2-5; 7 nucleotides line up with TRBD1. With V trimmed by 1 base and J by 2 bases, 0 bases remained unmatched. The germline V gene has CDR1 KGHDR and CDR2 SFDVKD. The CDR3 covers 14 residues.

J is TRBJ2-2 and V is TRBV28; unclear D gene. The V and J ends lost 7 bases and 8 bases respectively, with 11 bases between them. This CDR3 region has 12 residues. Per the germline V gene, CDR1 is MDHEN and CDR2 is SYDVKM. The CDR3 spells CASNQNRGELFF. For the CDR3, the DNA is TGTGCCAGCAACCAAAATCGGGGGGAGCTGTTTTTT.

This chain joins TRBV6-2 or TRBV6-3 and TRBJ2-7; D might be TRBD2 (6 bases). The CDR3 spans 13 residues. The germline gives CDR1 MNHEY, CDR2 SVGEGT. V lost 3 bases to trimming and J lost 5 bases, with 11 bases between them. The CDR3 nucleotides are TGTGCCAGCAGTTATTGGGGGGAGGACGAGCAGTACTTC. Translated, it gives CASSYWGEDEQYF.

This chain uses TRBV6-1 with TRBJ1-4; D call uncertain. The CDR3 consists of 16 residues. Germline assignment: CDR1 MNHNS and CDR2 SASEGT. The V end lost 3 bases, the J end lost 7 bases, and 18 bases lay between the germline ends. The CDR3 here is CASSDLQAGMGEKLFF. CDR3 sequence (DNA): TGTGCCAGCAGTGACCTCCAGGCGGGGATGGGTGAAAAACTGTTTTTT.

This chain links TRBV20-1 with TRBJ2-7; TRBD2 matches at 12 bases. CDR3 length equals 13 residues. The V segment lost 8 bases and the J segment 5 bases; nucleotides outside the gene matches: 7. The germline gives CDR1 DFQATT, CDR2 SNEGSKA (reference sequence). The chain's CDR3 is CSPGLAGNHEQYF. The CDR3 bases are TGCAGTCCAGGACTAGCGGGGAATCACGAGCAGTACTTC.

In its sample, this clonotype was seen a few times. The chain links TRBV5-1 to TRBJ2-7; D is possibly TRBD2 (6 bases). The CDR3 spans 14 residues. Trimming stripped 0 bases from V and 5 bases from J, with 12 bases between. Germline-derived CDR1 and CDR2 are SGHRS and YFSETQ. Written as DNA, the CDR3 is TGCGCCAGCAGCTTGGTACTAGCAGGCAACGAGCAGTACTTC. It translates to CASSLVLAGNEQYF.

This clonotype was seen a handful of times. This chain connects TRBV20-1 to TRBJ2-3, with a weak D call TRBD2 (5 bases). V was cut by 0 bases and J by 1 base, with 8 bases left in between. The CDR3 spans 14 residues. CDR1 and CDR2 from the germline V gene are DFQATT and SNEGSKA (reference sequence). In nucleotides, the CDR3 is TGCAGTGCTAGAGAGAGCGGAGGCACAGATACGCAGTATTTT. Its translation is CSARESGGTDTQYF.

This clonotype has a count of ten or more. The V call is TRBV4-3, the J call TRBJ1-1; D is possibly TRBD1 (5 bases). This CDR3 is 14 amino acids long. Germline lookup yields CDR1 LGHNA and CDR2 YSLEER. V gave up 0 bases and J gave up 4 bases, with 9 bases separating them. CDR3 loop: CASSQDYGGTEAFF. The CDR3, as DNA: TGCGCCAGCAGCCAAGATTACGGGGGCACTGAAGCTTTCTTT.

The chain links TRBV4-2 to TRBJ2-3; TRBD1 matches 8 bases. The CDR3 sequence is 16 residues long. With V trimmed by 0 bases and J by 1 base, 3 bases remained unmatched. Germline loops: CDR1 LGHNA, CDR2 YNFKEQ. CDR3 DNA: TGTGCCAGCAGCCAAGAAATGACAGGGGGCACAGATACGCAGTATTTT. It translates to CASSQEMTGGTDTQYF.

The sample holds a few counts of this clonotype. This chain uses TRBV7-9 with TRBJ2-1; D is possibly TRBD2 (5 bases). The V end lost 0 bases, the J end lost 5 bases, and 8 bases lay between the germline ends. This CDR3 has 14 residues. Germline V lookup: CDR1 SEHNR, CDR2 FQNEAQ (reference sequence). The CDR3 DNA follows: TGTGCCAGCAGCTTAGCGACTAACAACAATGAGCAGTTCTTC. It translates to CASSLATNNNEQFF.

This clonotype was observed many times. The CDR3 coding sequence is TGTGCCAGCAGTTACTCAGTGAACGGCTACACCTTC. Encoded protein: CASSYSVNGYTF. The rearrangement uses TRBV6-2 or TRBV6-3 and TRBJ1-2; unclear D gene. Trimming cost V 0 bases and J 8 bases, with 7 bases left between them. The CDR3 loop spans 12 amino acids. Germline CDR1 MNHEY, CDR2 SVGEGT.

This clonotype was detected ten times or more. The chain couples TRBV10-3 to TRBJ1-1; TRBD1 is a possible D gene (5 bases). The V and J ends lost 0 bases and 4 bases respectively, with 15 bases between them. This CDR3 is 16 amino acids long. The germline V gene encodes CDR1 ENHRY and CDR2 SYGVKD. The CDR3 sequence: CAISESGGRVGTEAFF. CDR3 DNA sequence: TGTGCCATCAGTGAGTCAGGAGGCAGGGTGGGCACTGAAGCTTTCTTT.

The table lists this clonotype with a few counts. The chain is built from TRBV6-6 and TRBJ2-7; D ambiguous. Germline V lookup: CDR1 MNHNY, CDR2 SVGAGI (reference sequence). Trimming left V 7 bases short and J 2 bases short, with 6 bases between. This CDR3 comprises 11 residues. The DNA of the CDR3 is TGTGCCAGCACAGATACCTACGAGCAGTACTTC. Its protein product is CASTDTYEQYF.

This clonotype appeared many times. V is TRBV6-1 and J is TRBJ2-3; D remains ambiguous. Trimming cost V 2 bases and J 4 bases, with 10 bases left between them. Germline lookup yields CDR1 MNHNS and CDR2 SASEGT. The CDR3 is 14 amino acids. The CDR3 spells CASSEMWGADTQYF. The CDR3 region has the DNA TGTGCCAGCAGTGAAATGTGGGGTGCAGATACGCAGTATTTT.

In its sample, this clonotype was seen a few times. The chain links TRBV28 to TRBJ2-7; TRBD1 aligns across 8 bases. The CDR3 length is 15 residues. CDR1 is MDHEN, CDR2 SYDVKM, per germline. V was clipped by 5 bases and J by 4 bases; unmatched bases: 10. The CDR3, as DNA: TGTGCCAGCAGTGGGGCCGGCAGGGGGCTTTACGAGCAGTACTTC. Its protein is CASSGAGRGLYEQYF.

There are a few counts of this clonotype. The chain joins TRBV7-9 to TRBJ2-4, with D perhaps matching TRBD2 (6 bases). Per germline, CDR1 SEHNR and CDR2 FQNEAQ (reference sequence). V dropped 1 base and J dropped 6 bases, with 10 bases sitting between them. This CDR3 is built from 14 residues. The CDR3 is CASSLVEGGNIQYF. The CDR3 DNA reads TGTGCCAGCAGCTTAGTGGAGGGAGGAAACATTCAGTACTTC.

This clonotype has at least ten counts. This chain joins TRBV6-1 and TRBJ1-4; no reliable D call. Trimming removed 3 bases at V and 11 bases at J, with 7 bases between. CDR3 length: 11 amino acids. Germline V lookup: CDR1 MNHNS, CDR2 SASEGT. The CDR3: CASSEGQKLFF. CDR3 coding DNA: TGTGCCAGCAGTGAGGGTCAGAAACTGTTTTTT.

This clonotype occurred a few times. V gene TRBV7-8 combines with J gene TRBJ2-1, with D perhaps matching TRBD1 or TRBD2 (6 bases each). The CDR3 runs 14 residues. With 4 bases removed from V and 6 bases from J, the gap between germline ends came to 13 bases. Germline V gene lookup returns CDR1 SGHVS and CDR2 FQNEAQ. The CDR3 DNA is TGTGCCAGCAGCTATGGAGGGGGGAGCAATGAGCAGTTCTTC. This codes for CASSYGGGSNEQFF.

The rearrangement uses TRBV4-2 and TRBJ2-1, with D possibly being TRBD1 or TRBD2 (6 bases each). Trimming shortened V by 6 bases and J by 7 bases, and 19 bases separated the two germline ends. CDR3 length: 15 residues. CDR1 is LGHNA and CDR2 is YNFKEQ in the germline V gene. CDR3 bases: TGTGCCAGCAGACCTCAGACAGGAGGGGGGAATGAGCAGTTCTTC. Its translation: CASRPQTGGGNEQFF.

This clonotype has only a few counts. V usage is TRBV24-1 and J usage is TRBJ2-3; D is possibly TRBD1 (8 bases). V shed 9 bases and J shed 0 bases, with 39 bases lying between them. The CDR3 consists of 23 residues. In germline, CDR1 is KGHDR, CDR2 SFDVKD. The CDR3 protein is CATSQRTGSVTSVDPFSTDTQYF. The CDR3 DNA reads as TGTGCCACCTCGCAAAGGACAGGGAGTGTAACTAGCGTCGACCCGTTTAGCACAGATACGCAGTATTTT.